This TCR beta chain was documented in a study of OX40 agonist ivuxolimab in advanced cancers. Overall study: An agonistic human IgG2 monoclonal antibody against OX40 (CD134) was given. Whole-study findings and limits: With doses of 0.1 to 3.0 mg/kg, CD4+ and CD8+ blood T cells had undergone clonal expansion by week 6.

Assay: immunoSEQ multiplex PCR; the TCRdb copy retains only in-frame clones and omits some. Of tens of thousands of clones in the sample, approximately 90% were seen once. The V end lost 0 bases, the J end lost 2 bases, and 10 bases lay between the germline ends. Germline loops: CDR1 SGDLS, CDR2 YYNGEE. The length of the CDR3 is 15 residues. To note about this clone: Its antigen is as yet unknown.

The chain links TRBV9 to TRBJ2-3; D call uncertain. The TCR sequence derives from an adult with an advanced solid tumor such as melanoma, head and neck, liver or kidney cancer. The sequencing used CD4+ or CD8+ T cells sorted from blood, collected in a trial of the OX40 agonist ivuxolimab. In nucleotides, the CDR3 is TGTGCCAGCAGCGTAGTGACGGGTCCCACAGATACGCAGTATTTT. It encodes CASSVVTGPTDTQYF.